The 18 T cell receptor beta chains listed next were all sequenced from one sample in a study of T-cell memory formation after mild COVID-19 (dated by TCRdb to about 2021). Libraries were built with 5' RACE. Sequencing was performed on an Illumina NovaSeq 6000. TCRdb itself trimmed the public reads at Q25 with fastp, ran MiXCR and retained productive beta chains. Rows with one shared CDR3 protein collapse into an entry with the most common genes and DNA. The sample records a few hundred thousand distinct CDR3 sequences, under 25% of which are singletons. Of the sample, under 15% falls within the top ten clones. The sample comprised PBMCs or a T cell subset sorted from them (not recorded which). The source is an adult woman who had mild COVID-19 (a few samples of this study predate the infection). The sample titles of this study are shuffled in the database, so cell type and time point are left out; the donor was told from shared clones.

This clonotype was detected ten times or more. The V gene is TRBV7-2, the J gene TRBJ2-1; TRBD2 aligns across 7 bases. This CDR3 has 19 amino acids. V shed 3 bases and J 6 bases; nucleotides not matched to a gene: 20. Germline V CDR1 and CDR2: SGHTA, FQGNSA. CDR3 nucleotide sequence: TGTGCCAGCAGCTTTGAACCCTGGAAGGCGCGGGGGAGAGGCAATGAGCAGTTCTTC. It translates to CASSFEPWKARGRGNEQFF.

This clonotype turned up a few times. J is TRBJ2-1 and V is TRBV2, with unresolved D. The CDR3 extends over 12 amino acids. V was shortened by 6 bases and J by 7 bases, with 10 bases between the two germline ends. Germline V lookup: CDR1 SNHLY, CDR2 FYNNEI. CDR3 sequence: CASRVVLNEQFF. CDR3 bases: TGTGCCAGCAGGGTAGTTCTTAATGAGCAGTTCTTC.

This chain links TRBV7-6 with TRBJ2-7, with D possibly being TRBD2 (6 bases). Germline CDR1 and CDR2: SGHVS and FNYEAQ. The CDR3 covers 16 residues. Deletions cut 4 bases from V and 4 bases from J, with 20 bases between. CDR3 protein: CASSSTDEMGGYEQYF. CDR3 DNA: TGTGCCAGCAGCTCAACCGATGAGATGGGGGGTTACGAGCAGTACTTC.

This clonotype was recorded at least ten times. This chain connects TRBV14 to TRBJ1-1; tentatively, D is TRBD1 (5 bases). The length of the CDR3 is 13 residues. The V end lost 5 bases, the J end lost 1 base, and 8 bases lay between the germline ends. Germline V gene lookup returns CDR1 SGHDN and CDR2 FVKESK. The CDR3 DNA is TGTGCCAGCAGCTTTGGGGGGAACACTGAAGCTTTCTTT. Residues: CASSFGGNTEAFF.

This rearrangement joins TRBV7-6 to TRBJ2-1, with a weak D call TRBD1 (5 bases). The germline V gene has CDR1 SGHVS and CDR2 FNYEAQ. Trimming stripped 6 bases from V and 10 bases from J, with 10 bases between. This CDR3 comprises 11 residues. The CDR3 region has the DNA TGTGCCAGCAGTAAAGGGGCGGAGCAGTTCTTC. It codes for CASSKGAEQFF. Full variable domain (outside the CDR3, taken from reference TRBV7-6 and TRBJ2-1): GAGVSQSPRYKVTKRGQDVALRCDPISGHVSLYWYRQALGQGPEFLTYFNYEAQQDKSGLPNDRFSAERPEGSISTLTIQRTEQRDSAMYRCASSKGAEQFFGPGTRLTVL.

This clonotype came up a few times. The rearrangement uses TRBV7-9 and TRBJ2-5; TRBD2 is a possible D gene (6 bases). The CDR3 length is 15 residues. Deletions cut 6 bases from V and 0 bases from J, with 14 bases between. From germline, CDR1 is SEHNR and CDR2 FQNEAQ (reference sequence). CDR3 bases: TGTGCCAGCAGGATGTCTGGCGGGGACCAAGAGACCCAGTACTTC. This gives the protein CASRMSGGDQETQYF.

Only a few counts were recorded for this clonotype. The chain carries TRBV20-1 and TRBJ2-2; D may be TRBD1 (5 bases). CDR1 is DFQATT and CDR2 is SNEGSKA in the germline V gene (reference sequence). V was cut by 0 bases and J by 7 bases, with 9 bases left in between. The CDR3 consists of 13 residues. The CDR3 coding sequence is TGCAGTGCTAGAGACAGGGCTGTCGGGGAGCTGTTTTTT. Translation: CSARDRAVGELFF.

A few counts support this clonotype. The chain is built from TRBV20-1 and TRBJ2-1; D is perhaps TRBD1 (6 bases). V was shortened by 6 bases and J by 2 bases, with 11 bases between the two germline ends. The CDR3 loop spans 13 amino acids. Looked up from germline, CDR1 is DFQATT and CDR2 is SNEGSKA (reference sequence). The CDR3 sequence is CSAEGQTYNEQFF. CDR3 nucleotides: TGCAGTGCCGAAGGACAGACCTACAATGAGCAGTTCTTC.

The chain joins TRBV2 to TRBJ2-7; TRBD1 matches 10 bases. After removal of 6 bases from V and 1 base from J, the junction contained 12 bases not matched to a gene. This CDR3 is 17 amino acids long. Germline loops: CDR1 SNHLY, CDR2 FYNNEI. CDR3 region: CASRGGTGVLLSYEQYF. The CDR3 nucleotides are TGTGCCAGCAGGGGGGGGACAGGGGTATTGCTGTCCTACGAGCAGTACTTC.

The chain joins TRBV19 to TRBJ1-2, with D unresolved. V dropped 7 bases and J dropped 4 bases, with 16 bases sitting between them. The CDR3 totals 14 residues. Germline V gene sequence: CDR1 LNHDA, CDR2 SQIVND (reference sequence). Here the CDR3 DNA reads TGTGCCAGTACTACCTTGCGGGAGGGCTATGGCTACACCTTC. This translates into CASTTLREGYGYTF.

This clonotype occurred a few times. The J gene is TRBJ2-5, the V gene TRBV9; TRBD1 or TRBD2 may be the D gene (6 bases each). The CDR3 totals 15 residues. V shed 0 bases and J shed 5 bases, with 14 bases lying between them. Germline CDR1 SGDLS, CDR2 YYNGEE. CDR3 nucleotide sequence: TGTGCCAGCAGCGTAGCCTCGTGGAGGGGGGAGACCCAGTACTTC. Its translation: CASSVASWRGETQYF.

This clonotype was seen ten or more times. V and J are TRBV6-6 and TRBJ2-5; D possibly uses TRBD1 or TRBD2 (5 bases each). V shed 6 bases and J shed 5 bases, with 13 bases lying between them. Germline CDR1 MNHNY, CDR2 SVGAGI (reference sequence). The CDR3 runs 13 residues. The CDR3 DNA reads as TGTGCCAGCAGCATCCAGGGAGCGGAGACCCAGTACTTC. It is translated as CASSIQGAETQYF.

The sample holds many counts of this clonotype. The rearrangement links TRBV5-1 to TRBJ2-3; 10 bases agree with TRBD2. Germline lookup yields CDR1 SGHRS and CDR2 YFSETQ. This CDR3 spans 18 amino acids. V was clipped by 0 bases and J by 2 bases; unmatched bases: 9. The CDR3 DNA follows: TGCGCCAGCAGCTTGGGTCTAGCGGGGGTATATTCCACAGATACGCAGTATTTT. Amino acid sequence: CASSLGLAGVYSTDTQYF.

V usage is TRBV19 and J usage is TRBJ1-1; D uncertain. The CDR3 totals 11 residues. Trimming pared 7 bases from V and 1 base from J, leaving 4 bases between. CDR1 is LNHDA, CDR2 SQIVND, per germline (reference sequence). The CDR3 loop reads CASTRNTEAFF. The CDR3 DNA follows: TGTGCCAGTACTAGGAACACTGAAGCTTTCTTT.

The table lists this clonotype with a few counts. The chain employs TRBV4-1 and TRBJ1-1; D is unresolved. Per germline, CDR1 MGHRA and CDR2 YSYEKL. The V and J ends lost 0 bases and 11 bases respectively, with 13 bases between them. The CDR3 is made up of 13 amino acids. As DNA, the CDR3 is TGCGCCAGCAGCCAAGAGACACTCCTCGGGGCTTTCTTT. It yields the protein CASSQETLLGAFF.

The chain links TRBV7-2 to TRBJ1-2; D is ambiguous. Germline assignment: CDR1 SGHTA and CDR2 FQGNSA. With 2 bases removed from V and 8 bases from J, the gap between germline ends came to 6 bases. The CDR3 spans 11 residues. CDR3 sequence (DNA): TGTGCCAGCAGCTTATGGGGAGGCTACACCTTC. Its protein is CASSLWGGYTF.

This clonotype was picked up a small number of times. The J gene is TRBJ2-1, the V gene TRBV7-2, with unresolved D. Trimming pared 2 bases from V and 6 bases from J, leaving 14 bases between. This CDR3 spans 15 amino acids. Germline V gene lookup returns CDR1 SGHTA and CDR2 FQGNSA. The CDR3 reads CASSLTNNTANEQFF. CDR3 DNA sequence: TGTGCCAGCAGCTTAACCAACAACACTGCCAATGAGCAGTTCTTC.

This clonotype was observed a few times. The rearrangement uses TRBV5-6 and TRBJ2-1, with D tentatively TRBD1 (6 bases). The germline V gene has CDR1 SGHDT and CDR2 YYEEEE. The CDR3 extends over 15 amino acids. Between the trimmed V and J ends, which lost 4 bases and 6 bases, there was a span of 17 bases. The chain's CDR3 is CASSPTGLGFNEQFF. CDR3 bases: TGTGCCAGCAGCCCCACAGGGTTGGGGTTCAATGAGCAGTTCTTC.